A single sample is the source of the 29 T cell receptor beta chains below, sequenced in a study of T cell responses to AZD1222 COVID-19 vaccine. Only in-frame clones appear in the TCRdb table, and some are missing; sequencing was by immunoSEQ multiplex PCR. The table includes roughly 150,000 clones, approximately 94% detected once. The input for sequencing was peripheral blood, taken on day 0 of AZD1222 vaccination. These receptors came from an adult in good health.

This clone was counted once. V gene TRBV3-1 (or the pseudogene TRBV3-2) combines with J gene TRBJ2-7; weak D call: TRBD1 (6 bases). V lost 5 bases to trimming and J lost 2 bases, with 19 bases between them. This CDR3 contains 16 residues. Germline CDR1 is LGHDT and CDR2 is YNNKEL (reference sequence). CDR3 coding DNA: TGTGCCAGCAGCAATAGGGACAAGACCGGCCCCTACGAGCAGTACTTC. This gives the protein CASSNRDKTGPYEQYF.

The chain links TRBV5-1 to TRBJ1-2, with D hard to call. The germline V gene has CDR1 SGHRS and CDR2 YFSETQ. This CDR3 has 13 residues. Trimming took 2 bases from V and 4 from J, leaving 9 bases between them. The CDR3 DNA follows: TGCGCCAGCAGCTTCAAGGGTGGCTATGGCTACACCTTC. Translated, it gives CASSFKGGYGYTF.

This rearrangement joins TRBV6-1 to TRBJ2-7; TRBD1 might be the D (5 bases). Germline values: CDR1 MNHNS, CDR2 SASEGT. V was trimmed by 0 bases and J by 12 bases, leaving 12 bases between them. CDR3 length equals 12 residues. The CDR3 nucleotides read TGTGCCAGCAGTGAAGCGACAGCCTTGGGGTACTTC. It yields the protein CASSEATALGYF.

The chain links TRBV29-1 to TRBJ1-5; D call uncertain. CDR3 length: 14 amino acids. The germline V gene encodes CDR1 SQVTM and CDR2 ANQGSEA. Trimming cost V 4 bases and J 5 bases, with 15 bases left between them. As DNA, the CDR3 is TGCAGCGTTGCGATTGGTGGGGTCGATCAGCCCCAGCATTTT. Its protein product is CSVAIGGVDQPQHF.

This chain uses TRBV4-1 with TRBJ1-6; TRBD1 is a possible D gene (6 bases). Germline V gene data show CDR1 as MGHRA and CDR2 as YSYEKL. The CDR3 sequence is 14 residues long. V dropped 0 bases and J dropped 10 bases, with 10 bases sitting between them. The CDR3 is CASSQEQGLSPLHF. CDR3 coding DNA: TGCGCCAGCAGCCAAGAACAGGGTTTATCACCCCTCCACTTT.

This rearrangement joins TRBV5-1 to TRBJ2-1, with 15 bases matching TRBD2. Germline V gives CDR1 SGHRS, CDR2 YFSETQ. The J segment lost 5 bases and the V segment lost 0 bases, leaving 3 bases of the junction unmatched. The length of the CDR3 is 17 residues. The CDR3 DNA sequence: TGCGCCAGCAGCTTGGTCGGACTAGCGGGAGGGAACAATGAGCAGTTCTTC. Amino acid sequence: CASSLVGLAGGNNEQFF.

The chain uses TRBV5-1 and TRBJ2-2; D unresolved. CDR1 SGHRS and CDR2 YFSETQ come from the germline V gene. The V and J ends lost 2 bases and 0 bases respectively, with 8 bases between them. This CDR3 is built from 15 residues. The DNA of the CDR3 is TGCGCCAGCAGCTTCGCGCCAACGAACACCGGGGAGCTGTTTTTT. The encoded protein is CASSFAPTNTGELFF.

The V call is TRBV11-2, the J call TRBJ1-1; no clear D. The ends were cut back, 5 bases at V and 5 bases at J, with 18 bases in the middle. Germline-derived CDR1 and CDR2 are SGHAT and FQNNGV. The CDR3 extends over 15 amino acids. This chain's CDR3 is CASSPWTPLGTEAFF. CDR3 nucleotides: TGTGCCAGCAGCCCCTGGACCCCTTTGGGAACTGAAGCTTTCTTT. The whole variable domain, remainder taken from reference TRBV11-2 and TRBJ1-1, is EAGVAQSPRYKIIEKRQSVAFWCNPISGHATLYWYQQILGQGPKLLIQFQNNGVVDDSQLPKDRFSAERLKGVDSTLKIQPAKLEDSAVYLCASSPWTPLGTEAFFGQGTRLTVV.

The chain employs TRBV5-5 and TRBJ1-5; D unclear. V was pared by 3 bases and J by 0 bases, with 7 bases between. CDR3 length: 14 residues. Per germline, CDR1 SGHKS and CDR2 YYEKEE (reference sequence). The CDR3 DNA reads as TGTGCCAGCAGCTCGACACCTAGCAATCAGCCCCAGCATTTT. It encodes CASSSTPSNQPQHF.

V usage is TRBV2 and J usage is TRBJ2-7, with D hard to call. This CDR3 spans 12 amino acids. Trimming pared 7 bases from V and 3 bases from J, leaving 10 bases between. Germline-derived CDR1 and CDR2 are SNHLY and FYNNEI. The CDR3 protein is CASKGRVYEQYF. As DNA, the CDR3 is TGTGCCAGCAAGGGCAGAGTCTACGAGCAGTACTTC.

J is TRBJ1-2 and V is TRBV6-1; 7 bases agree with TRBD1. Germline V gene data show CDR1 as MNHNS and CDR2 as SASEGT. The V segment lost 1 base and the J segment 6 bases; nucleotides outside the gene matches: 14. This CDR3 is 17 amino acids long. CDR3 region: CASSEVTGDYLLNGYTF. DNA of the CDR3: TGTGCCAGCAGTGAAGTAACAGGGGACTATCTACTTAATGGCTACACCTTC.

This clone was counted once. The chain joins TRBV3-1 (or the pseudogene TRBV3-2) to TRBJ1-1, with TRBD1 matching 11 bases. V gave up 6 bases and J gave up 7 bases; unmatched junction bases: 7. The CDR3 length is 14 residues. Germline V lookup: CDR1 LGHDT, CDR2 YNNKEL (reference sequence). Here the CDR3 DNA reads TGTGCCAGCAGAAGGGACAGGGGGGCCTTTGAAGCTTTCTTT. Translated, it gives CASRRDRGAFEAFF.

The chain couples TRBV3-1 (or the pseudogene TRBV3-2) to TRBJ1-1; TRBD1 aligns across 8 bases. V was clipped by 6 bases and J by 3 bases; unmatched bases: 3. CDR1 is LGHDT and CDR2 is YNNKEL in the germline V gene (reference sequence). The CDR3 totals 13 residues. The CDR3 DNA reads TGTGCCAGCAGTCCGACAGGGGACACTGAAGCTTTCTTT. Protein: CASSPTGDTEAFF.

This rearrangement joins TRBV6-5 to TRBJ1-6; a weak D match, TRBD1 (6 bases). Germline V gene lookup returns CDR1 MNHEY and CDR2 SVGAGI. Deletions cut 4 bases from V and 7 bases from J, with 11 bases between. This CDR3 comprises 14 residues. The CDR3 sequence: CASSFGTGNSPLHF. CDR3 bases: TGTGCCAGCAGTTTTGGCACAGGGAATTCACCCCTCCACTTT.

The chain couples TRBV18 to TRBJ2-7, with 7 bases matching TRBD1. Germline CDR1 is KGHSH and CDR2 is LQKENI. The CDR3 has 13 amino acids. J gave up 4 bases and V 1 base, and 1 base lay outside the gene matches. CDR3: CASSPQQGYEQYF. DNA of the CDR3: TGTGCCAGCTCACCACAACAGGGGTACGAGCAGTACTTC.

The chain couples TRBV6-5 to TRBJ1-2; 7 positions match TRBD1. The CDR3 sequence is 14 residues long. Germline V gives CDR1 MNHEY, CDR2 SVGAGI. Trimming took 8 bases from V and 6 from J; bases not matched to a gene: 12. This CDR3 is CASLTPGTVHGYTF. The CDR3 nucleotides are TGTGCCAGCCTAACCCCCGGGACAGTCCATGGCTACACCTTC.

This sequence joins TRBV6-2 or TRBV6-3 and TRBJ1-6, with TRBD1 matching over 8 bases. CDR3 length equals 14 residues. J was trimmed by 10 bases and V by 6 bases; bases with no gene match: 8. Germline CDR1 MNHEY, CDR2 SVGEGT. The CDR3 region has the DNA TGTGCCAGCAGCCCCGACAGGGGTCGGTCACCCCTCCACTTT. Protein product: CASSPDRGRSPLHF.

The chain joins TRBV11-2 to TRBJ1-5, with D uncertain. Trimming pared 1 base from V and 3 bases from J, leaving 13 bases between. CDR3 size: 16 residues. The germline CDR1 and CDR2 sequences are SGHAT and FQNNGV. The CDR3 loop is CASSLGVRTDNQPQHF. The CDR3, as DNA: TGTGCCAGCAGCTTAGGGGTTCGGACGGACAATCAGCCCCAGCATTTT.

The rearrangement joins TRBV2 to TRBJ2-7, with D perhaps being TRBD1 or TRBD2 (5 bases each). There are 15 residues in the CDR3. V lost 2 bases to trimming and J lost 3 bases, with 14 bases between them. The germline V gene encodes CDR1 SNHLY and CDR2 FYNNEI. The CDR3 nucleotides are TGTGCCAGCAGTGAACAAGGGACCTCACACTACGAGCAGTACTTC. This codes for CASSEQGTSHYEQYF.

This clone was seen more than once but under ten times. The V and J genes are TRBV19 and TRBJ1-4; 8 positions agree with TRBD1. Trimming took 5 bases from V and 6 from J; bases not matched to a gene: 5. CDR3 length: 14 residues. Per the germline V gene, CDR1 is LNHDA and CDR2 is SQIVND (reference sequence). CDR3 in amino acids: CASSLRTGYEKLFF. The CDR3 nucleotides are TGTGCCAGTAGTCTAAGGACAGGGTATGAAAAACTGTTTTTT.

This clone has a handful of counts. For the CDR3, the DNA is TGTGCCAGCAGCCCCAGTGGGATGGGTTCACCCCTCCACTTT. It codes for CASSPSGMGSPLHF. The V and J genes are TRBV14 and TRBJ1-6; D remains unclear. The CDR3 is made up of 14 amino acids. Per germline, CDR1 SGHDN and CDR2 FVKESK. The V end was cut by 4 bases, the J end by 9 bases, with 13 bases between. Complete variable domain (other parts from reference TRBV14 and TRBJ1-6): EAGVTQFPSHSVIEKGQTVTLRCDPISGHDNLYWYRRVMGKEIKFLLHFVKESKQDESGMPNNRFLAERTGGTYSTLKVQPAELEDSGVYFCASSPSGMGSPLHFGNGTRLTVT.

The chain has TRBV12-3 or TRBV12-4 and TRBJ2-1, with a tentative D call TRBD2 (5 bases). The CDR3 runs 13 residues. Trimming shortened V by 4 bases and J by 7 bases, and 11 bases separated the two germline ends. The CDR3 region is CASSSRRWNEQFF. CDR3 coding DNA: TGTGCCAGCAGTTCCCGGAGGTGGAATGAGCAGTTCTTC.

The genes are TRBV9 and TRBJ1-2; 11 bases line up with TRBD1. The J segment lost 8 bases and the V segment lost 5 bases, leaving 8 bases of the junction unmatched. Germline CDR1 SGDLS, CDR2 YYNGEE. The CDR3 is made up of 14 amino acids. Here the CDR3 reads CASSFTGTGGGYTF. CDR3 bases: TGTGCCAGCAGTTTTACCGGGACAGGGGGAGGCTACACCTTC.

The chain uses TRBV5-8 and TRBJ2-7, with TRBD1 matching 8 bases. The germline V gene has CDR1 SGHTS and CDR2 YDEGEE. CDR3 size: 14 residues. Trimming took 2 bases from V and 2 from J; bases not matched to a gene: 3. The CDR3 here is CASSFRGRPYEQYF. CDR3 nucleotide sequence: TGTGCCAGCAGCTTCAGGGGGCGGCCCTACGAGCAGTACTTC. Full variable domain (rest looked up from reference TRBV5-8 and TRBJ2-7): EAGVTQSPTHLIKTRGQQATLRCSPISGHTSVYWYQQALGLGLQFLLWYDEGEERNRGNFPPRFSGRQFPNYSSELNVNALELEDSALYLCASSFRGRPYEQYFGPGTRLTVT.

The chain joins TRBV6-5 to TRBJ2-1; 8 bases fit TRBD2. This CDR3 is 15 amino acids long. CDR1 is MNHEY, CDR2 SVGAGI, per germline. V trimming: 7 bases; J trimming: 3 bases; junction bases outside the gene matches: 8. Written as DNA, the CDR3 is TGTGCCAGCAAGGGGACGGGGGGGAGCTACAATGAGCAGTTCTTC. Translation gives CASKGTGGSYNEQFF.

The chain carries TRBV9 and TRBJ1-5; TRBD1 agrees at 10 bases. Germline loops: CDR1 SGDLS, CDR2 YYNGEE. With 3 bases clipped from V and 1 base from J, the junction kept 1 base outside the gene matches. This CDR3 is 15 amino acids long. For the CDR3, the DNA is TGTGCCAGCAGCGCGACAGGGGGCAGCAATCAGCCCCAGCATTTT. The encoded protein is CASSATGGSNQPQHF.

The chain uses TRBV5-1 and TRBJ1-1, with D perhaps TRBD1 (6 bases). Germline V lookup: CDR1 SGHRS, CDR2 YFSETQ. V lost 3 bases to trimming and J lost 0 bases, with 15 bases between them. This CDR3 spans 16 amino acids. The CDR3 region is CASSWRGDALNTEAFF. CDR3 DNA: TGCGCCAGCAGCTGGAGGGGGGACGCCCTGAACACTGAAGCTTTCTTT. The full variable domain, its missing parts supplied by reference TRBV5-1 and TRBJ1-1, is KAGVTQTPRYLIKTRGQQVTLSCSPISGHRSVSWYQQTPGQGLQFLFEYFSETQRNKGNFPGRFSGRQFSNSRSEMNVSTLELGDSALYLCASSWRGDALNTEAFFGQGTRLTVV.

This chain connects TRBV5-4 to TRBJ1-4, with TRBD1 as a possible D gene (5 bases). In germline, CDR1 is SGHNT, CDR2 YYREEE (reference sequence). The CDR3 consists of 14 residues. V lost 0 bases to trimming and J lost 7 bases, with 10 bases between them. The CDR3 bases are TGTGCCAGCAGCTTGGATCAGGGCGGTGAAAAACTGTTTTTT. Protein sequence: CASSLDQGGEKLFF. The full variable domain, rest sourced from reference TRBV5-4 and TRBJ1-4, is ETGVTQSPTHLIKTRGQQVTLRCSSQSGHNTVSWYQQALGQGPQFIFQYYREEENGRGNFPPRFSGLQFPNYSSELNVNALELDDSALYLCASSLDQGGEKLFFGSGTQLSVL.

The chain couples TRBV6-5 to TRBJ2-5; D call uncertain. The CDR3 length is 14 residues. V was trimmed by 6 bases and J by 5 bases, leaving 16 bases between them. Germline V gene data show CDR1 as MNHEY and CDR2 as SVGAGI. CDR3 protein: CASRARIGWETQYF. The DNA of the CDR3 is TGTGCCAGCAGGGCGAGGATCGGTTGGGAGACCCAGTACTTC.